This entry lists 8 T cell receptor beta chains sequenced from one sample in a study of PD-L1 blockade in urothelial cancer. Stated time point: peripheral blood 6 weeks after treatment start. Data came from immunoSEQ multiplex PCR; TCRdb stores just in-frame clones and leaves some out. The repertoire holds 30,000 or so clones, 80% to 90% seen once, with approximately 8.2% in the top ten. Sequencing was performed on PBMCs, taken around atezolizumab (anti-PD-L1) treatment. These receptors came from an elderly man with urothelial cancer.

The chain combines TRBV5-6 with TRBJ2-3, with TRBD2 matching 8 bases. Germline assignment: CDR1 SGHDT and CDR2 YYEEEE. CDR3 size: 15 residues. The V gene end was trimmed by 2 bases and the J gene end by 2 bases; junction bases not matched to a gene: 4. In DNA form, the CDR3 reads TGTGCCAGCAGCTTCACTAGCGGATCCACAGATACGCAGTATTTT. Encoded protein: CASSFTSGSTDTQYF.

CDR3 amino acids: CASSLRLGGFPDVQFF. CDR3 bases: TGTGCCAGCAGCCTACGACTAGGAGGCTTCCCTGATGTGCAGTTCTTC. V usage is TRBV21-1 and J usage is TRBJ2-1; the table's TRBD2 call for D was not verified on the DNA. TRBV21-1 is deemed a pseudogene. This CDR3 contains 16 residues.

The CDR3 DNA reads as TGCGCCAGCAGTCCAGCGGGGACAGGGGGGGGTTACGAGCAGTACTTC. Encoded protein: CASSPAGTGGGYEQYF. The chain couples TRBV10-2 to TRBJ2-7, with TRBD1 identical over 11 bases. CDR3 length: 16 residues. CDR1 and CDR2 from the germline V gene are WSHSY and SAAADI. The trim removed 5 bases at V and 4 bases at J, leaving 10 bases unmatched.

This chain's CDR3 is CAISESTDSATQYF. The CDR3 DNA sequence: TGTGCCATCAGTGAGTCGACCGACAGTGCTACGCAGTATTTT. The chain is built from TRBV10-3 and TRBJ2-3; TRBD1 might be the D (5 bases). CDR3 length equals 14 residues. Germline values: CDR1 ENHRY, CDR2 SYGVKD. Trimming took 0 bases from V and 8 from J, leaving 12 bases between them.

This chain connects TRBV30 to TRBJ2-1; 16 nucleotides agree with TRBD2. The CDR3 contains 17 residues. V lost 0 bases and J lost 8; bases outside the gene matches: 7. Germline V gene data show CDR1 as GTSNPN and CDR2 as SVGIG (reference sequence). Here the CDR3 reads CAWSVRGLAGGADEQFF. DNA for the CDR3: TGTGCCTGGAGTGTACGGGGACTAGCGGGAGGGGCCGATGAGCAGTTCTTC.

The CDR3 protein is CASPGGGMNEQFF. The CDR3 DNA sequence: TGTGCCAGTCCGGGGGGGGGTATGAATGAGCAGTTCTTC. The J gene is TRBJ2-1, the V gene TRBV19; 8 nucleotides agree with TRBD2. CDR1 is LNHDA, CDR2 SQIVND, per germline (reference sequence). V trimming: 8 bases; J trimming: 7 bases; junction bases outside the gene matches: 7. CDR3 length equals 13 residues.

The gene calls are TRBV27 and TRBJ2-7; tentative D call: TRBD2 (7 bases). Germline V gene lookup returns CDR1 MNHEY and CDR2 SMNVEV (reference sequence). This CDR3 has 14 residues. The ends were cut back, 3 bases at V and 4 bases at J, with 13 bases in the middle. The CDR3 sequence: CASSFGRGRYEQYF. Written as DNA, the CDR3 is TGTGCCAGCAGTTTTGGGAGGGGGAGGTACGAGCAGTACTTC.

This sequence joins TRBV5-1 and TRBJ2-1; maybe TRBD2 (6 bases). Per the germline V gene, CDR1 is SGHRS and CDR2 is YFSETQ. The CDR3 has 15 amino acids. V was pared by 6 bases and J by 6 bases, with 19 bases between. CDR3 residues: CASNPQAGKFNEQFF. The CDR3 bases are TGCGCCAGCAACCCTCAGGCGGGAAAATTCAATGAGCAGTTCTTC.